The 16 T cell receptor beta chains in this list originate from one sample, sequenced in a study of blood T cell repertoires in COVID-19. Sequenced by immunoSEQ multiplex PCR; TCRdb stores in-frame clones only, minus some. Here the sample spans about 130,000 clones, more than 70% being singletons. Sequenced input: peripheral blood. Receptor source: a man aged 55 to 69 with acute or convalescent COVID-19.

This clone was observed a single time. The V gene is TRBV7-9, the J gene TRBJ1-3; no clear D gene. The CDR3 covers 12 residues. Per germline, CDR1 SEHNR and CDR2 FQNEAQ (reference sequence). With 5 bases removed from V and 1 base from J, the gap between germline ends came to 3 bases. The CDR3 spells CASSPSGNTIYF. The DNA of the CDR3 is TGTGCCAGCAGCCCGTCTGGAAACACCATATATTTT.

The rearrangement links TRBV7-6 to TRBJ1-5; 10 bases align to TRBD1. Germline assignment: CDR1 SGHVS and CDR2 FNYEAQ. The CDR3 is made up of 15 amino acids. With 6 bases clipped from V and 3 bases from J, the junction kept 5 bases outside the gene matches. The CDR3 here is CASSGGTGVNQPQHF. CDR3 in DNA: TGTGCCAGCAGTGGGGGGACAGGGGTCAATCAGCCCCAGCATTTT.

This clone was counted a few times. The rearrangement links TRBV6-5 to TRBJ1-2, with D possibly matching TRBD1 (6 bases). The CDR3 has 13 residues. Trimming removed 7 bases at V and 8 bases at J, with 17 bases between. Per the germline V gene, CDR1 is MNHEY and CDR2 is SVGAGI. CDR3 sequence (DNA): TGTGCCAGCAAAAGGGGGGGGCACGACGGCTACACCTTC. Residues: CASKRGGHDGYTF.

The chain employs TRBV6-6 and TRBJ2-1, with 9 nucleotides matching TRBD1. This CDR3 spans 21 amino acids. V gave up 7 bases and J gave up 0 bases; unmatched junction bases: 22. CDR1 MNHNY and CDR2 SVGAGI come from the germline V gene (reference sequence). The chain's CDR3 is CASTYPTTGGSSVSSYNEQFF. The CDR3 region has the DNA TGTGCCAGCACCTACCCCACAACAGGGGGCAGTTCGGTAAGCTCCTACAATGAGCAGTTCTTC.

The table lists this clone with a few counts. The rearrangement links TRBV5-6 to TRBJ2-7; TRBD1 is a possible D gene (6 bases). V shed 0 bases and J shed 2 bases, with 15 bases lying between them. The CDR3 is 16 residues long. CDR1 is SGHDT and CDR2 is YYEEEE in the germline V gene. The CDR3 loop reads CASSLATGLATYEQYF. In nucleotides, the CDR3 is TGTGCCAGCAGCTTGGCGACAGGCCTTGCGACCTACGAGCAGTACTTC.

This CDR3 reads CASSFYGGDTQYF. The CDR3 region has the DNA TGTGCCAGCAGTTTTTATGGGGGGGATACGCAGTATTTT. The V gene is TRBV27, the J gene TRBJ2-3, with D perhaps TRBD2 (6 bases). Germline assignment: CDR1 MNHEY and CDR2 SMNVEV (reference sequence). Trimming removed 3 bases from V and 6 bases from J, with 10 bases in between. The CDR3 consists of 13 residues.

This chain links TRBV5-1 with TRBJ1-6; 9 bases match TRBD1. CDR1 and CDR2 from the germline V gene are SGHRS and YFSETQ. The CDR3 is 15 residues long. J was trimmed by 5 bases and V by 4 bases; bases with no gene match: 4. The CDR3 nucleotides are TGCGCCAGCAGCCCACAGGGGGCCGATAATTCACCCCTCCACTTT. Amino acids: CASSPQGADNSPLHF.

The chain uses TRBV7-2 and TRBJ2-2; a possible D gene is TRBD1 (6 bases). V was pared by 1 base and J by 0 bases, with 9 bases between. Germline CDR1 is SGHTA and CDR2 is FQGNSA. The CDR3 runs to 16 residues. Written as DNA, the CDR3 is TGTGCCAGCAGCTTAGAGGGGACAACGAACACCGGGGAGCTGTTTTTT. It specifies CASSLEGTTNTGELFF. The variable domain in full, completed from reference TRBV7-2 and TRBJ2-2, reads GAGVSQSPSNKVTEKGKDVELRCDPISGHTALYWYRQSLGQGLEFLIYFQGNSAPDKSGLPSDRFSAERTGGSVSTLTIQRTQQEDSAVYLCASSLEGTTNTGELFFGEGSRLTVL.

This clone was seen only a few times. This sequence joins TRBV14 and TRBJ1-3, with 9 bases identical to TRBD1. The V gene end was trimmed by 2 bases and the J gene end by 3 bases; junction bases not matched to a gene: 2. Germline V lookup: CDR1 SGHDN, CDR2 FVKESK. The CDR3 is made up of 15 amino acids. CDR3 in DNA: TGTGCCAGCAGCCAAACAGGGGGCTTTGGAAACACCATATATTTT. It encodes CASSQTGGFGNTIYF.

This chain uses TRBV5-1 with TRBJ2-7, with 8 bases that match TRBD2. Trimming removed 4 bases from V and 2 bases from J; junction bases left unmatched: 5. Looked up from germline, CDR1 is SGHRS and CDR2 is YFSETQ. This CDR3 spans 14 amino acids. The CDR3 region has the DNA TGCGCCAGCAGCATACGGGGGGGTCCCTACGAGCAGTACTTC. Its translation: CASSIRGGPYEQYF.

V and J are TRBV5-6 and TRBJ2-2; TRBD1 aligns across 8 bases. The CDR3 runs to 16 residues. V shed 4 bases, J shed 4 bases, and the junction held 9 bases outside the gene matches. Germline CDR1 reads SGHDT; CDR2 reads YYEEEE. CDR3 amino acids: CASSPQWTGRTGELFF. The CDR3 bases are TGTGCCAGCAGCCCCCAATGGACAGGGCGCACCGGGGAGCTGTTTTTT. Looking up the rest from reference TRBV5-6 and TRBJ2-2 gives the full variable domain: DAGVTQSPTHLIKTRGQQVTLRCSPKSGHDTVSWYQQALGQGPQFIFQYYEEEERQRGNFPDRFSGHQFPNYSSELNVNALLLGDSALYLCASSPQWTGRTGELFFGEGSRLTVL.

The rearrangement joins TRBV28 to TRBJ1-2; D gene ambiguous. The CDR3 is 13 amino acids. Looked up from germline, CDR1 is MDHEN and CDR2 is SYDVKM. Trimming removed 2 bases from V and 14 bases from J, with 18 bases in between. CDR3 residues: CASSLRVTPFPTF. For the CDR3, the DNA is TGTGCCAGCAGTTTACGGGTGACGCCCTTCCCTACCTTC.

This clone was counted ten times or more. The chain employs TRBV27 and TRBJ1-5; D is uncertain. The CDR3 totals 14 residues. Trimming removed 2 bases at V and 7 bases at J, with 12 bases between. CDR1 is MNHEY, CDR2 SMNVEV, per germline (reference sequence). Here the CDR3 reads CASSLVGSGQPQHF. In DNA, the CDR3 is TGTGCCAGCAGTTTAGTAGGGTCGGGACAGCCCCAGCATTTT.

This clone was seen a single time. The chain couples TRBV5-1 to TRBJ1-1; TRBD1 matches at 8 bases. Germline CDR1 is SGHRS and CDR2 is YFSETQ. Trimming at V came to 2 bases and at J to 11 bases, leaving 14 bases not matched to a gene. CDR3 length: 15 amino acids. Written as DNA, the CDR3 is TGCGCCAGCAGCTTCCCCTTCGGACAGGGTAATGTGGCTTTCTTT. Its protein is CASSFPFGQGNVAFF.

The CDR3 DNA follows: TGCGCCAGCAGCCTGACAGCACTTGAGAACACTGAAGCTTTCTTT. Protein product: CASSLTALENTEAFF. The rearrangement uses TRBV5-1 and TRBJ1-1; D is perhaps TRBD1 (5 bases). The V end lost 4 bases, the J end lost 1 base, and 14 bases lay between the germline ends. CDR1 and CDR2 (germline): SGHRS, YFSETQ. The CDR3 covers 15 residues.

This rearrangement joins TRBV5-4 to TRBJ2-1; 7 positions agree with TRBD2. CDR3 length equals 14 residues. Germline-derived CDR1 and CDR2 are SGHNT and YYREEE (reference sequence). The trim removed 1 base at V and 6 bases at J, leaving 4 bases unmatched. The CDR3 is CASSLKRGSNEQFF. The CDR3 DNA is TGTGCCAGCAGCTTGAAGCGGGGTAGCAATGAGCAGTTCTTC.